Described below is a single T cell receptor (beta chain) sequence and its context. This table comes from immunoSEQ multiplex PCR, and its TCRdb copy is limited to in-frame clones, with some not included. The data contain about 98,000 clones, more than 80% of them seen just once; the ten biggest clones take up around 2%. The sample's treatment: preoperative locoregional IRX-2 cytokine immunotherapy. Preoperative locoregional IRX-2 cytokine immunotherapy was tested in the phase Ib source study. This specimen belongs to a study of preoperative IRX-2 immunotherapy in early breast cancer. Trimming cost V 5 bases and J 3 bases; bases outside gene matches: 14. There are 17 residues in the CDR3. Germline values: CDR1 LNHDA, CDR2 SQIVND (reference sequence).

V and J are TRBV19 and TRBJ2-7; TRBD1 aligns across 9 bases. The source of this sequence is a human donor with breast cancer. This specimen was tumor tissue, taken after IRX-2 immunotherapy. The CDR3 here is CASSPIRDRVRDYEQYF. CDR3 bases: TGTGCCAGTAGTCCGATCCGGGACAGGGTAAGAGACTACGAGCAGTACTTC.